This T cell receptor (beta chain) comes out of a study of CD8 T cells in Susac syndrome. The RNA, about 0.45 to 1 ug, was put through reverse transcription using random hexamers. By means of immunoSEQ multiplex PCR, TCR beta CDR3 spanning 54 Vbeta and 13 Jbeta underwent amplification. Each CDR3 protein is one row after TCRdb ran MiXCR on the immunoSEQ multiplex PCR reads. The repertoire consists of approximately 280,000 distinct CDR3 sequences, with 70% to 90% occurring once and the leading ten covering over 0.09%. General study points: It was acknowledged by the study that relatively few individuals were included in its TCR sequencing and HLA analysis.

Sequencing targeted TCR beta in T cells from blood (CD8+ and CD4+). TEMRA cells were FACS-enriched, and CD8+ and CD4+ T cells were isolated negatively. Concerning this clonotype: The target antigen is unknown.

From germline, CDR1 is SEHNR and CDR2 FQNEAQ (reference sequence). J lost 4 bases, V lost 4 bases, and 8 bases had no gene match. This CDR3 is built from 15 residues. The chain uses TRBV7-9 and TRBJ2-3; the match to TRBD2 covers 7 bases. Material: CD8+ T cells from PBMCs. The clonotype originates from a human donor with multiple sclerosis. The CDR3 reads CASSSPGRLADTQYF. The CDR3 bases are TGTGCCAGCAGCTCGCCCGGGAGGTTAGCAGATACGCAGTATTTT.